These 29 T cell receptor beta chains came from one sample sequenced in a study of tumor-infiltrating lymphocytes in primary liver carcinoma. Co-extraction of both nucleic acids (RNA and DNA) used about 19-33 mg of unsorted bulk tissue. Starting material of about 480 ng total RNA yielded TCR beta cDNA via a constant-region primer. Slightly modified ARM-PCR, run as three nested multiplex PCR rounds, produced the TCR beta libraries. Each of the first two PCR rounds ran approximately 11 cycles with TRBV1-TRBV30 forward and C-beta reverse primers. TCRdb analysed the multiplex PCR reads with MiXCR anew, one entry per CDR3 protein. Here the sample spans about 100,000 distinct CDR3 sequences, less than 70% being singletons. Sequencing was done on a sample of tumor-adjacent normal liver tissue. The receptors were sampled from a man aged 35-49 years with primary liver carcinoma and hepatitis B virus infection.

V usage is TRBV12-3 or TRBV12-4 and J usage is TRBJ2-7, with D uncertain. CDR3 length: 14 residues. The ends were cut back, 10 bases at V and 3 bases at J, with 19 bases in the middle. CDR3 nucleotides: TGTGCCACCAGCCTTGTACATAGTGACTACGAGCAGTACTTC. Translation gives CATSLVHSDYEQYF.

The rearrangement joins TRBV5-1 to TRBJ2-7; 7 bases are a match to TRBD1. CDR1 SGHRS and CDR2 YFSETQ come from the germline V gene. J lost 0 bases, V lost 9 bases, and 9 bases had no gene match. The CDR3 extends over 14 amino acids. This chain's CDR3 is CAISTTGTSYEQYF. CDR3 DNA: TGCGCCATCAGTACGACAGGGACCTCCTACGAGCAGTACTTC. Looking up the rest from reference TRBV5-1 and TRBJ2-7 gives the full variable domain: KAGVTQTPRYLIKTRGQQVTLSCSPISGHRSVSWYQQTPGQGLQFLFEYFSETQRNKGNFPGRFSGRQFSNSRSEMNVSTLELGDSALYLCAISTTGTSYEQYFGPGTRLTVT.

Comments on this clonotype: The germline gene is not matched at one end of the junction; a read error may be the cause. The chain carries TRBV11-2 and TRBJ2-7; tentative D call: TRBD2 (6 bases). This CDR3 has 15 residues. Per the germline V gene, CDR1 is SGHAT and CDR2 is FQNNGV. The CDR3 nucleotides read TGTGCCAGCAACCTCGGCGGGACTCTACCCTACGAGCACTATTTC. This translates into CASNLGGTLPYEHYF.

Worth noting for this clonotype: The junction shows a germline mismatch at one end, possibly a read error. The chain employs TRBV11-2 and TRBJ2-6, with D possibly TRBD1 on 5 matching bases. Germline lookup yields CDR1 SGHAT and CDR2 FQNNGV. The CDR3 is 14 residues long. CDR3 DNA: TGTGCCAGCAGCTTAGTCTCTGGGGCCAACGTCCCGACTTTC. Its protein is CASSLVSGANVPTF.

A word on this clonotype: A much larger clone lies one base from this, so it may be a read error. This chain links TRBV7-8 with TRBJ1-1, with D unclear. V lost 1 base and J 1 base, leaving 7 bases between the germline ends. CDR1 and CDR2 from the germline V gene are SGHVS and FQNEAQ. The length of the CDR3 is 14 residues. The CDR3 region has the DNA TGTGCCAGCAGCTTAGTGACATGGAACACTGAAGCTTTCTTT. Translation: CASSLVTWNTEAFF. Full variable domain (rest looked up from reference TRBV7-8 and TRBJ1-1): GAGVSQSPRYKVAKRGQDVALRCDPISGHVSLFWYQQALGQGPEFLTYFQNEAQLDKSGLPSDRFFAERPEGSVSTLKIQRTQQEDSAVYLCASSLVTWNTEAFFGQGTRLTVV.

The chain has TRBV19 and TRBJ1-5; D is possibly TRBD1 (5 bases). V was clipped by 3 bases and J by 9 bases, with 12 bases between them. CDR1 and CDR2 from the germline V gene are LNHDA and SQIVND (reference sequence). The CDR3 consists of 13 residues. The CDR3: CASSIHRSPPQHF. In nucleotides, the CDR3 is TGTGCCAGTAGTATTCACAGGTCACCGCCCCAGCATTTT.

The rearrangement links TRBV7-9 to TRBJ1-1, with 8 bases matching TRBD1. Trimming at V came to 3 bases and at J to 9 bases, leaving 18 bases not matched to a gene. The CDR3 loop spans 17 amino acids. In germline, CDR1 is SEHNR, CDR2 FQNEAQ (reference sequence). CDR3 sequence: CASSFPSTMGTGAQAFF. The CDR3 region has the DNA TGTGCCAGCAGCTTCCCATCCACGATGGGGACAGGAGCCCAAGCTTTCTTT.

This clonotype has at least ten counts. The chain links TRBV10-3 to TRBJ2-1; TRBD2 matches 8 bases. The CDR3 length is 17 residues. CDR1 and CDR2 from the germline V gene are ENHRY and SYGVKD. V lost 0 bases and J lost 9; bases outside the gene matches: 13. CDR3 in DNA: TGTGCCATCAGTGAGTCGACAGGAAATAGCGGGATTCTTGAGCAGTTCTTC. It specifies CAISESTGNSGILEQFF.

Comment on this clonotype: Just one base apart from a much larger clone, this may be a read error. The J gene is TRBJ2-5, the V gene TRBV1; the listed D gene, TRBD2, was not tested against the DNA. TRBV1 counts as a pseudogene. The CDR3 runs to 20 residues. CDR3 loop: CTSSSTTSGRGIGSLETQYF. The CDR3 nucleotides read TGCACCAGCAGCTCCACGACTAGCGGGAGGGGTATTGGGTCCCTAGAGACCCAGTACTTC.

As concerns this clonotype: At one boundary the junction diverges from the germline segment, which might be a read error. The chain is built from TRBV12-3 or TRBV12-4 and TRBJ2-3; 9 bases are a match to TRBD2. This CDR3 region has 17 residues. CDR3 in amino acids: CASNTNLVSGGTDAQYF. The CDR3 DNA is TGTGCCAGCAATACGAATCTGGTTAGCGGGGGCACAGATGCGCAGTATTTT.

With regard to this clonotype: One end of the junction is discordant with germline, which a read error may explain. This chain links TRBV6-1 with TRBJ2-7; no clear D gene. The CDR3 runs 15 residues. Germline-derived CDR1 and CDR2 are MNHNS and SASEGT. The CDR3 coding sequence is TGTGCCAGCAATGAACCCCGAGAAAACCATAGGGATCAGAACTTC. Encoded protein: CASNEPRENHRDQNF.

This clonotype has a single count. Given a much more abundant clone one base away, this may be a read error. The CDR3 end shows no conserved phenylalanine or tryptophan, and so a read error is likely. The chain is built from TRBV10-3 and TRBJ2-1, with D tentatively TRBD1 (6 bases). Trimming shortened V by 6 bases and J by 2 bases, and 11 bases separated the two germline ends. The CDR3 sequence is 14 residues long. Germline lookup yields CDR1 ENHRY and CDR2 SYGVKD. CDR3 loop: CAISRTETYNEQFI. The CDR3 nucleotides are TGTGCCATCAGCAGGACAGAGACCTACAATGAGCAGTTCATC.

The count of this clonotype is one. The chain joins TRBV6-5 to TRBJ1-1; D is unclear. The CDR3 is 13 amino acids. The germline CDR1 and CDR2 sequences are MNHEY and SVGAGI. The ends were cut back, 6 bases at V and 5 bases at J, with 13 bases in the middle. The CDR3 spells CASSKRKNTEAFF. CDR3 sequence (DNA): TGTGCCAGCAGCAAGCGGAAGAATACTGAAGCTTTCTTT.

This clonotype was observed many times. The chain recombines TRBV11-2 with TRBJ2-2, with 14 bases identical to TRBD2. The CDR3 spans 18 residues. CDR1 and CDR2 from the germline V gene are SGHAT and FQNNGV. The V gene end was trimmed by 3 bases and the J gene end by 5 bases; junction bases not matched to a gene: 8. This chain's CDR3 is CASSFRGLAGVKTGELFF. CDR3 nucleotides: TGTGCCAGCAGCTTCCGGGGACTAGCGGGAGTGAAGACCGGGGAGCTGTTTTTT.

Worth noting for this clonotype: The final CDR3 position lacks the conserved phenylalanine or tryptophan, pointing to a likely read error. The CDR3 nucleotides are TGTGCCAGCAGCTTGGGGGTGGCCGTCGCCGGGGAGCTGTTTCTT. Its protein is CASSLGVAVAGELFL. The chain carries TRBV5-4 and TRBJ2-2; D unclear. V was pared by 0 bases and J by 6 bases, with 12 bases between. This CDR3 contains 15 residues. Germline V gene sequence: CDR1 SGHNT, CDR2 YYREEE (reference sequence).

Worth noting for this clonotype: The junction departs from the called germline gene at one end, perhaps through a read error. The V gene is TRBV6-1, the J gene TRBJ2-3; D not resolved. Germline V gives CDR1 MNHNS, CDR2 SASEGT. The CDR3 sequence is 18 residues long. As DNA, the CDR3 is TGTACCAGCAGTGAACCAGCTAGTAGGCCGTATAGCACAGATACGCAGTATTTT. Residues: CTSSEPASRPYSTDTQYF.

As concerns this clonotype: A read error may explain this, as a much larger clone is one base away. The V and J genes are TRBV7-9 and TRBJ2-7, with 8 bases lining up with TRBD2. V shed 5 bases, J shed 3 bases, and the junction held 15 bases outside the gene matches. Germline CDR1 and CDR2: SEHNR and FQNEAQ (reference sequence). CDR3 length: 17 residues. The CDR3 loop reads CASSPSSGGRELYEQYF. In nucleotides, the CDR3 is TGTGCCAGCAGCCCATCAAGCGGGGGCCGCGAACTCTACGAGCAGTACTTC.

A few counts support this clonotype. V gene TRBV4-1 combines with J gene TRBJ1-6; TRBD1 aligns across 9 bases. Germline CDR1 reads MGHRA; CDR2 reads YSYEKL. The V and J ends lost 3 bases and 8 bases, in that order; junction bases with no gene match: 8. This CDR3 is 16 amino acids long. In DNA form, the CDR3 reads TGCGCCAGCAGCCACCACCTACAGGGGGCGGATTCACCCCTCCACTTT. The encoded protein is CASSHHLQGADSPLHF.

The gene calls are TRBV24-1 and TRBJ2-2, with a weak D call TRBD1 (6 bases). The CDR3 extends over 16 amino acids. The germline V gene encodes CDR1 KGHDR and CDR2 SFDVKD. Trimming stripped 2 bases from V and 4 bases from J, with 13 bases between. The CDR3, as DNA: TGTGCCACCAGTGATTGGAGCACAGGGCGCACCGGGGAGCTGTTTTTT. Its protein is CATSDWSTGRTGELFF.

This clonotype was observed a single time. This may stem from a read error, because a much larger clone lies one nucleotide away. This chain connects TRBV6-1 to TRBJ2-3, with D perhaps TRBD1 (6 bases). The germline gives CDR1 MNHNS, CDR2 SASEGT. Trimming pared 6 bases from V and 0 bases from J, leaving 10 bases between. The CDR3 sequence is 14 residues long. CDR3 nucleotides: TGTGCCAGCAGAACAGGGTCGAGCACAGATACGCAGTATTTT. Translating gives CASRTGSSTDTQYF.

The rearrangement joins TRBV4-1 to TRBJ2-3; TRBD2 matches at 12 bases. Looked up from germline, CDR1 is MGHRA and CDR2 is YSYEKL. Germline trimming cut 6 bases from V and 12 bases from J; bases unmatched to any gene: 19. This CDR3 spans 17 amino acids. The CDR3 DNA is TGCGCCAGCAGTCCTAAGATCACTAGCGGGAGGCCCGCGGGACAGTATTTT. This encodes CASSPKITSGRPAGQYF.

Notes on this clonotype: The CDR3 does not end in the conserved phenylalanine or tryptophan, so this is likely a read error. This chain connects TRBV6-5 to TRBJ2-1; 8 bases align to TRBD2. The CDR3 has 15 amino acids. Germline trimming cut 2 bases from V and 8 bases from J; bases unmatched to any gene: 8. Germline CDR1 and CDR2: MNHEY and SVGAGI. For the CDR3, the DNA is TGTGCCAGCAGTTACGGGAGCGGGAGTTACGATGAGCAGTTCCTC. Its translation: CASSYGSGSYDEQFL.

This clonotype was counted many times. The V call is TRBV5-1, the J call TRBJ2-3; 9 nucleotides agree with TRBD1. The V gene's germline CDR1 is SGHRS and CDR2 YFSETQ. J gave up 4 bases and V 2 bases, and 8 bases lay outside the gene matches. The CDR3 is 16 amino acids. CDR3 region: CASSFLGTGIPDTQYF. CDR3 nucleotide sequence: TGCGCCAGCAGCTTTCTAGGGACAGGGATCCCAGATACGCAGTATTTT.

Remarks on this clonotype: No conserved phenylalanine or tryptophan is present at the end of the CDR3, so a read error is the likely explanation. This chain links TRBV2 with TRBJ2-5; D is perhaps TRBD1 (5 bases). Germline lookup yields CDR1 SNHLY and CDR2 FYNNEI. Trimming removed 2 bases at V and 2 bases at J, with 9 bases between. The length of the CDR3 is 14 residues. The CDR3 loop reads CASSENRGQETQYL. As DNA, the CDR3 is TGTGCCAGCAGTGAAAATAGGGGACAAGAGACCCAGTACCTC.

The chain couples TRBV11-1 to TRBJ1-1; a possible D gene is TRBD1 (6 bases). Between the trimmed V and J ends, which lost 1 base and 4 bases, there was a span of 10 bases. The CDR3 totals 14 residues. Per the germline V gene, CDR1 is SGHAT and CDR2 is FQDESV (reference sequence). CDR3 loop: CASSLGTVGTEAFF. CDR3 in DNA: TGTGCCAGCAGCTTAGGGACAGTGGGCACTGAAGCTTTCTTT.

This chain uses TRBV5-4 with TRBJ2-5; D gene uncertain. Per the germline V gene, CDR1 is SGHNT and CDR2 is YYREEE (reference sequence). The CDR3 is 13 residues long. V was cut by 6 bases and J by 5 bases, with 14 bases left in between. CDR3 DNA sequence: TGTGCCAGCATGAACACGCCCGAGGAGACCCAGTACTTC. The encoded protein is CASMNTPEETQYF.

This clonotype was observed a single time. The chain couples TRBV28 to TRBJ2-1; D uncertain. Trimming shortened V by 10 bases and J by 0 bases, and 16 bases separated the two germline ends. This CDR3 is built from 15 residues. In germline, CDR1 is MDHEN, CDR2 SYDVKM. DNA of the CDR3: TGTGCCATCAACAATAGATTGAGCTCCTACAATGAGCAGTTCTTC. Residues: CAINNRLSSYNEQFF. The entire variable domain, with the rest obtained from reference TRBV28 and TRBJ2-1, is as follows: DVKVTQSSRYLVKRTGEKVFLECVQDMDHENMFWYRQDPGLGLRLIYFSYDVKMKEKGDIPEGYSVSREKKERFSLILESASTNQTSMYLCAINNRLSSYNEQFFGPGTRLTVL.

As concerns this clonotype: A junction end diverges from the germline sequence, so it may reflect a read error. This chain joins TRBV6-1 and TRBJ2-5, with D hard to call. The germline gives CDR1 MNHNS, CDR2 SASEGT. The CDR3 extends over 15 amino acids. As DNA, the CDR3 is TGTGCCAGCAGTGAAGATAGTATCGGGCAAGAGACCCGGTACTTC. Translated: CASSEDSIGQETRYF.

About this clonotype itself: A read error may be the cause here, since a much bigger clone is one base away. The genes are TRBV10-2 and TRBJ2-3; 9 nucleotides align to TRBD2. The CDR3 runs 12 residues. The germline CDR1 and CDR2 sequences are WSHSY and SAAADI. CDR3 sequence reads: CTSGRSTDTQYF. The CDR3, as DNA: TGCACCAGCGGGAGGAGCACAGATACGCAGTATTTT.